This T cell receptor beta chain originates from a study of CD8 T cells in ankylosing spondylitis. The study's findings and limits: Reportedly, significant enrichment of disease-linked clones occurred in matched ankylosing spondylitis synovial fluid. Blood of patients with ankylosing spondylitis appeared to be characterized by a TCR beta motif of several highly homologous variants. Disease-linked clones proved CD8+ and comparatively uncommon in peripheral blood.

Library preparation for TCR beta used quantitative 5'-RACE with molecular barcodes. TCRdb ran MiXCR on the 5' RACE reads and lists one entry per CDR3 protein. The data contain some 95,000 distinct CDR3 sequences, about 9.1% of them singletons. Germline CDR1 reads LNHDA; CDR2 reads SQIVND (reference sequence). Trimming removed 7 bases from V and 6 bases from J, with 34 bases in between. The length of the CDR3 is 20 residues. This clonotype was recorded at least ten times. Its antigen is as yet unknown. Sequencing input: blood, either unsorted or a sorted T cell fraction (not recorded which). V and J are TRBV19 and TRBJ2-1; D might be TRBD2 (6 bases). The source is a male donor with ankylosing spondylitis or in good health (not recorded which). The CDR3 spells CASTLRAGTEDYSLINEQFF. The DNA for the CDR3 is TGTGCCAGTACCCTCCGAGCCGGGACGGAGGACTATTCACTGATCAATGAGCAGTTCTTC.